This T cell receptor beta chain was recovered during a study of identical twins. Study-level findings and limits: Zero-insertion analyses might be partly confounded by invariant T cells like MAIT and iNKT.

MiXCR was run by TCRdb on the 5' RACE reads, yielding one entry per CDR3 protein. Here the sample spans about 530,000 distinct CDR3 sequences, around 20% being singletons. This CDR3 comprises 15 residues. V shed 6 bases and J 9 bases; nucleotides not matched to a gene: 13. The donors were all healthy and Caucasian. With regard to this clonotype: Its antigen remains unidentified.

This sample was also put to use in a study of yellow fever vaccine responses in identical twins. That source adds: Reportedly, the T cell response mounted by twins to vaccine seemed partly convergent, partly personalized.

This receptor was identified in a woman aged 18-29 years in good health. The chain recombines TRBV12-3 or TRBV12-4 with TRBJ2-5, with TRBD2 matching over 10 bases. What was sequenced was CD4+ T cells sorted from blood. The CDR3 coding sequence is TGTGCCAGCAGCCCCTCGGCTAGCGGGAGAACGGCCCAGTACTTC. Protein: CASSPSASGRTAQYF.